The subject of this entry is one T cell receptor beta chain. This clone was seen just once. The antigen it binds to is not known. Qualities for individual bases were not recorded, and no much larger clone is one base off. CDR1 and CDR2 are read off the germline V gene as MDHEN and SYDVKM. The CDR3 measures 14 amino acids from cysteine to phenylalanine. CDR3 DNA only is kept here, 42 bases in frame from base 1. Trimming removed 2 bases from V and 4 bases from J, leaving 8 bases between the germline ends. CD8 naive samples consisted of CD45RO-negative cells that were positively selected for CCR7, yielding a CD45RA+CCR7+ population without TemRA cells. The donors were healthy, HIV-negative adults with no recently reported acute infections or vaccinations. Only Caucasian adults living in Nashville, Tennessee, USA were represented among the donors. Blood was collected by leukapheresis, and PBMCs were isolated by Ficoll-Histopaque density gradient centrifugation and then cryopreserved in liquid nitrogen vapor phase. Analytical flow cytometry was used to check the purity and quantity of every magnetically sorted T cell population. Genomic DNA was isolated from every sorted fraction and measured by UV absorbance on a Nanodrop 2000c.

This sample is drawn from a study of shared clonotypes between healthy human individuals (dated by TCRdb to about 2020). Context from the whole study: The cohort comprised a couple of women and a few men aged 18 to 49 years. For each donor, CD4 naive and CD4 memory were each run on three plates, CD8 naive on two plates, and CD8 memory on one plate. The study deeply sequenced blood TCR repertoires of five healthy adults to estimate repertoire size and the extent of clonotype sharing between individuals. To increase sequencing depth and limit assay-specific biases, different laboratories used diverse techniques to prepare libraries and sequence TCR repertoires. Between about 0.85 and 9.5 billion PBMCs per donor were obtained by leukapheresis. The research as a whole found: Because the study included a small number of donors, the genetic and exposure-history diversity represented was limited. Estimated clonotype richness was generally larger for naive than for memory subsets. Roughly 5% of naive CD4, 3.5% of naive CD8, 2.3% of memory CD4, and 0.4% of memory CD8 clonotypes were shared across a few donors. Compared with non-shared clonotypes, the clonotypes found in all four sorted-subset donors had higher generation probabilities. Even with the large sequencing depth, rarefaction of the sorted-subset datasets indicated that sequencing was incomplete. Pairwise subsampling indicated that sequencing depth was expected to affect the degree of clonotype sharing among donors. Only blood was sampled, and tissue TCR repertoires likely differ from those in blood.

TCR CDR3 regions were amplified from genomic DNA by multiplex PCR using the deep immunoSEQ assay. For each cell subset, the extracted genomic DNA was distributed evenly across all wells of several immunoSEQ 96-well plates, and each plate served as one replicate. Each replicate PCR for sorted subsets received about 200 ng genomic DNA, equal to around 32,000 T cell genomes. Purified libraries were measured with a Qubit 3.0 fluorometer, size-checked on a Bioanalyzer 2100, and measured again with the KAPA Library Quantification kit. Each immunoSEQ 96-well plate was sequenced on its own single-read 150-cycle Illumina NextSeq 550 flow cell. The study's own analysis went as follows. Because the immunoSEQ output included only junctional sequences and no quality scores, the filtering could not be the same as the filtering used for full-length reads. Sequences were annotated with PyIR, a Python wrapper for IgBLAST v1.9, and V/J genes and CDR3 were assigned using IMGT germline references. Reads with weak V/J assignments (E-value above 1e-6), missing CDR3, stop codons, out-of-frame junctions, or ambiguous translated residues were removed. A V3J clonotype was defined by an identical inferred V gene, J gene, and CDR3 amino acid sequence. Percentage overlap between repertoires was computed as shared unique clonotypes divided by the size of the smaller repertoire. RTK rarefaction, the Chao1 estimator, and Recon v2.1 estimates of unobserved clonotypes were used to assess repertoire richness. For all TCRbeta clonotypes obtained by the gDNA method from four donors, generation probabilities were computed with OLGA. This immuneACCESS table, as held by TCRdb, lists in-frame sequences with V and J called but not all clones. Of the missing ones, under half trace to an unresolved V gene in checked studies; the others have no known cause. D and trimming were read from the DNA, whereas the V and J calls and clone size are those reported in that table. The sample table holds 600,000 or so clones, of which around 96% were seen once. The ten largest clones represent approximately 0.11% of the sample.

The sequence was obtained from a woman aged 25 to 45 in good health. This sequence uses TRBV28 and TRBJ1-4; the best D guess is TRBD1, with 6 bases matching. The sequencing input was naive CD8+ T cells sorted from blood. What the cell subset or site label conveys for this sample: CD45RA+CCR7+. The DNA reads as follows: TGTGCCAGCAGTTTAACAGGGATTAATGAAAAACTGTTTTTT. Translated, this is CASSLTGINEKLFF.